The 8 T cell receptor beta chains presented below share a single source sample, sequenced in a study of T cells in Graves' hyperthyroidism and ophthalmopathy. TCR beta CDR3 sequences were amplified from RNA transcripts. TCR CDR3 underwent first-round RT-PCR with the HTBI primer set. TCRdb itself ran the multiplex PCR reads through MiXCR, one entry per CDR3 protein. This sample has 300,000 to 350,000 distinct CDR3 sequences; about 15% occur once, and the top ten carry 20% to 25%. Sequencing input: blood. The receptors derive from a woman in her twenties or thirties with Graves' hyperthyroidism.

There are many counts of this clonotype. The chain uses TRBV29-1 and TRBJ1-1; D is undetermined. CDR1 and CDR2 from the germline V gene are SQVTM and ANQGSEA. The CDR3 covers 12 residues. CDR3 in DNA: TGCGCTGTCCGGTCGGGTGTCACTGAAGCTTTCTTT. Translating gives CAVRSGVTEAFF.

CDR3 DNA sequence: TGCGCCAGCAGCACTTTAGACAGGGGCTACGAGCAGTACTTC. It yields the protein CASSTLDRGYEQYF. The chain couples TRBV5-1 to TRBJ2-7, with 8 bases that match TRBD1. CDR3 length: 14 residues. CDR1 is SGHRS and CDR2 is YFSETQ in the germline V gene. The V segment lost 4 bases and the J segment 3 bases; nucleotides outside the gene matches: 6.

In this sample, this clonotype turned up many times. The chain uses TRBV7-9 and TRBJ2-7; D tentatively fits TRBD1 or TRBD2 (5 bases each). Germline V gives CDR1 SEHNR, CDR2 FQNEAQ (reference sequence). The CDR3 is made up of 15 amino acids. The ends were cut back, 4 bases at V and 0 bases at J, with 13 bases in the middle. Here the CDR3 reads CASSSQGPSSYEQYF. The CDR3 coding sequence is TGTGCCAGCAGCTCCCAGGGACCGAGCTCCTACGAGCAGTACTTC.

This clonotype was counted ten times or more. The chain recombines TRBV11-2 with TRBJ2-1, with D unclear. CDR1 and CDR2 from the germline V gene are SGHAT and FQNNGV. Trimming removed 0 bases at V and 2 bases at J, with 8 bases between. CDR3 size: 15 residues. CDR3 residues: CASSLDWQTYNEQFF. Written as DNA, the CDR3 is TGTGCCAGCAGCTTAGACTGGCAGACCTACAATGAGCAGTTCTTC. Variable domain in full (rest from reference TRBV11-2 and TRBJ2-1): EAGVAQSPRYKIIEKRQSVAFWCNPISGHATLYWYQQILGQGPKLLIQFQNNGVVDDSQLPKDRFSAERLKGVDSTLKIQPAKLEDSAVYLCASSLDWQTYNEQFFGPGTRLTVL.

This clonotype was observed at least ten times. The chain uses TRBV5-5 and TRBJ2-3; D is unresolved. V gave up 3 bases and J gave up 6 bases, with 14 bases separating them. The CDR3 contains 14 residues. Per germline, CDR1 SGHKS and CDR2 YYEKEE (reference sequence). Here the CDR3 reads CASSSLILRDTQYF. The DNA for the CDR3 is TGTGCCAGCAGCTCACTGATCCTACGGGATACGCAGTATTTT.

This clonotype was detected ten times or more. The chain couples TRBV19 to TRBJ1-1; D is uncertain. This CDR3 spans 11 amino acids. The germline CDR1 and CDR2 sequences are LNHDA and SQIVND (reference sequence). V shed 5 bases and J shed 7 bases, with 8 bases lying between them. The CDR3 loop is CASSLYSEAFF. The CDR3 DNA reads TGTGCCAGTAGTCTTTACAGTGAAGCTTTCTTT.

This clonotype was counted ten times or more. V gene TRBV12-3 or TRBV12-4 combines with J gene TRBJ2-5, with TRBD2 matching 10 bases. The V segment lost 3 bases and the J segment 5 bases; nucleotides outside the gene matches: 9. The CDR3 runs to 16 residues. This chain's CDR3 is CASSFQAGGPHETQYF. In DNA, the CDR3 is TGTGCCAGCAGTTTCCAAGCGGGAGGGCCTCACGAGACCCAGTACTTC.

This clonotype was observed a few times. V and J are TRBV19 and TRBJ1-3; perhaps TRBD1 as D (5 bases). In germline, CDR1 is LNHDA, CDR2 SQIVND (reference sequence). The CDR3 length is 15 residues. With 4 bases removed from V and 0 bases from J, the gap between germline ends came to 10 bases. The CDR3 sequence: CASSKRTSSGNTIYF. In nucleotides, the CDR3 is TGTGCCAGTAGTAAGAGGACAAGCTCTGGAAACACCATATATTTT.